A selection of T cell receptor beta chains follows, all from one sample in a study of radiation and T cells in renal cell carcinoma. The table came from immunoSEQ multiplex PCR; TCRdb's copy has only in-frame clones and leaves some out. The sample has nearly 20,000 clones; around two thirds are singletons. The specimen comprised tumor tissue, sampled from a patient whose treatment included radiotherapy and nephrectomy. The source of these receptors is a woman in her 70s with renal cell carcinoma. CDR3s include the opening cysteine and the closing phenylalanine or tryptophan. Fields, in order: V gene, J gene, CDR3 protein.

v_call: TRBV6-4; j_call: TRBJ2-1; cdr3_aa: CASRQTSGGANEQFF
v_call: TRBV4-2; j_call: TRBJ2-3; cdr3_aa: CASSGTLFSTDTQYF
v_call: TRBV4-1; j_call: TRBJ2-7; cdr3_aa: CASSREDRGAYEQYF
v_call: TRBV10-3; j_call: TRBJ1-5; cdr3_aa: CAISGSNGYQPQHF
v_call: TRBV5-4; j_call: TRBJ1-6; cdr3_aa: CASSNNSPLHF
v_call: TRBV28; j_call: TRBJ2-2; cdr3_aa: CASRSPGTGHGELFF
v_call: TRBV30; j_call: TRBJ1-5; cdr3_aa: CAWRSGGLDQPQHF
v_call: TRBV6-6; j_call: TRBJ1-2; cdr3_aa: CASSYSQGNYGYTF
v_call: TRBV9; j_call: TRBJ2-1; cdr3_aa: CASSLSGGASDEQFF
v_call: TRBV15; j_call: TRBJ1-2; cdr3_aa: CATSRDLGQRYGYTF
v_call: TRBV6-1; j_call: TRBJ1-5; cdr3_aa: CASTAIPEGNQPQHF
v_call: TRBV18; j_call: TRBJ2-7; cdr3_aa: CASSHGPPKEQYF
v_call: TRBV5-1; j_call: TRBJ1-2; cdr3_aa: CASSAPGQGVKGYTF
v_call: TRBV29-1; j_call: TRBJ2-3; cdr3_aa: CSSRTSGRDTQYF
v_call: TRBV6-5; j_call: TRBJ2-7; cdr3_aa: CASSRGTSGYEQYF
v_call: TRBV9; j_call: TRBJ2-5; cdr3_aa: CASSVEGGGNPGTQYF
v_call: TRBV19; j_call: TRBJ1-1; cdr3_aa: CASSISAHIANTEAFF
v_call: TRBV7-8; j_call: TRBJ2-5; cdr3_aa: CASSLQGGVQETQYF
v_call: TRBV5-5; j_call: TRBJ2-5; cdr3_aa: CASSPGPLGETQYF
v_call: TRBV6-6; j_call: TRBJ1-2; cdr3_aa: CASRVTQKDGYTF
v_call: TRBV10-3; j_call: TRBJ1-1; cdr3_aa: CAISEVQNTEAFF
v_call: TRBV2; j_call: TRBJ1-2; cdr3_aa: CASTREGTGGASGYTF
v_call: TRBV7-9; j_call: TRBJ2-2; cdr3_aa: CASSLDWNTGELFF
v_call: TRBV2; j_call: TRBJ2-1; cdr3_aa: CATLIGNEQFF
v_call: TRBV9; j_call: TRBJ1-2; cdr3_aa: CASSVTGTYGYTF
v_call: TRBV2; j_call: TRBJ2-7; cdr3_aa: CASSELRLGEQYF
v_call: TRBV15; j_call: TRBJ1-3; cdr3_aa: CATRDGQGAGNTIYF
v_call: TRBV28; j_call: TRBJ2-7; cdr3_aa: CASRGGGVRYEQYF
v_call: TRBV28; j_call: TRBJ1-1; cdr3_aa: CASSLYRQGNSEAFF
v_call: TRBV30; j_call: TRBJ1-2; cdr3_aa: CAWKGQGSGGYTF
v_call: TRBV30; j_call: TRBJ2-1; cdr3_aa: CAWSVLAEIRLPNEQFF
v_call: TRBV27; j_call: TRBJ2-7; cdr3_aa: CASRPNGGGGIAEQYF
v_call: TRBV5-1; j_call: TRBJ1-1; cdr3_aa: CASRNALQGVGSEAFF
v_call: TRBV20-1; j_call: TRBJ1-5; cdr3_aa: CGGGKPQHF
v_call: TRBV2; j_call: TRBJ2-6; cdr3_aa: CASSERWDVLTF
v_call: TRBV25-1; j_call: TRBJ2-7; cdr3_aa: CAGNRTGSSYEQYF
v_call: TRBV28; j_call: TRBJ2-5; cdr3_aa: CASSALRETQYF
v_call: TRBV5-4; j_call: TRBJ2-3; cdr3_aa: CASRTGGTDTQYF
v_call: TRBV14; j_call: TRBJ2-5; cdr3_aa: CASSQRSGLAREETQYF
v_call: TRBV5-5; j_call: TRBJ2-7; cdr3_aa: CASSSGTATYEQYF
v_call: TRBV27; j_call: TRBJ2-1; cdr3_aa: CASRRNNEQFF
v_call: TRBV29-1; j_call: TRBJ2-5; cdr3_aa: CSVVRTGTGWETQYF
v_call: TRBV7-2; j_call: TRBJ1-5; cdr3_aa: CASSLVAEGNQPQHF
v_call: TRBV10-3; j_call: TRBJ1-6; cdr3_aa: CAIKQGNSPLHF
v_call: TRBV27; j_call: TRBJ1-1; cdr3_aa: CASRNRGVGTEAFF
v_call: TRBV2; j_call: TRBJ2-5; cdr3_aa: CASRTTGTETQYF
v_call: TRBV27; j_call: TRBJ2-3; cdr3_aa: CASSFPPGQGSRDTQYF
v_call: TRBV4-1; j_call: TRBJ1-4; cdr3_aa: CASSRIPRAVYNEKLFF
v_call: TRBV9; j_call: TRBJ1-4; cdr3_aa: CASSLGTHNEKLFF
v_call: TRBV5-4; j_call: TRBJ2-7; cdr3_aa: CASSSDRGRYEQYF
v_call: TRBV5-1; j_call: TRBJ1-2; cdr3_aa: CASSLAAGRAYGYTF
v_call: TRBV6-5; j_call: TRBJ1-2; cdr3_aa: CASSYSGQGLGYGYTF
v_call: TRBV4-1; j_call: TRBJ1-2; cdr3_aa: CASSPDVGQGGYGYTF
v_call: TRBV7-2; j_call: TRBJ1-1; cdr3_aa: CASSRLVGTEAFF
v_call: TRBV4-3; j_call: TRBJ1-6; cdr3_aa: CASSQDPGGDSPLHF
v_call: TRBV2; j_call: TRBJ2-1; cdr3_aa: CASTELEQFF
v_call: TRBV6-1; j_call: TRBJ1-6; cdr3_aa: CASSLGQGNSPLHF
v_call: TRBV5-1; j_call: TRBJ1-5; cdr3_aa: CASSLGQGGQPQHF
v_call: TRBV7-9; j_call: TRBJ2-3; cdr3_aa: CASSLAPGAGAETDTQYF